The clone carrying this TCR beta chain has a single count. The record originates from a study of technical replicates of blood from a few donors. V was clipped by 5 bases and J by 6 bases, with 5 bases between them. Germline V gene lookup returns CDR1 MNHEY and CDR2 SMNVEV (reference sequence). There are 12 residues in the CDR3. Assay: immunoSEQ multiplex PCR; the TCRdb copy retains only in-frame clones and omits some. The data hold roughly 71,000 clones, with around 95% observed a single time. Material: T cells isolated from PBMCs. The J gene is TRBJ2-6, the V gene TRBV27; D is unresolved. This TCR came from a human donor in good health. The CDR3 sequence is CASSPKANVLTF. In DNA, the CDR3 is TGTGCCAGCAGTCCTAAGGCCAACGTCCTGACTTTC. The full variable domain, completed using reference TRBV27 and TRBJ2-6, is EAQVTQNPRYLITVTGKKLTVTCSQNMNHEYMSWYRQDPGLGLRQIYYSMNVEVTDKGDVPEGYKVSRKEKRNFPLILESPSPNQTSLYFCASSPKANVLTFGAGSRLTVL.